This TCR beta chain was captured by sequencing in a study of blood T cell repertoires in COVID-19. Overall study context: The study drew acute and convalescent COVID-19 samples from the United States, Italy and Spain.

This CDR3 region has 14 residues. The V and J ends lost 2 bases and 4 bases respectively, with 12 bases between them. The germline V gene has CDR1 KGHSH and CDR2 LQKENI. The assay was immunoSEQ multiplex PCR, and TCRdb's table has in-frame clones only and misses some. The sample records about 200,000 clones, about 94% being singletons. The chain couples TRBV18 to TRBJ2-7; D is undetermined. Sequencing was done on a sample of peripheral blood. This TCR was recovered from a man aged 55 to 70 with COVID-19, enrolled during active disease. In DNA form, the CDR3 reads TGTGCCAGCTCACCAGGCCGGATCGGGTACGAGCAGTACTTC. Translation: CASSPGRIGYEQYF.